The 32 T cell receptor beta chains below were found in one sample sequenced in a study of T cell responses to AZD1222 COVID-19 vaccine. Measured with immunoSEQ multiplex PCR; TCRdb has only the in-frame clones, and not every one. The repertoire consists of around 140,000 clones, with around 92% occurring once and the leading ten covering approximately 2.1%. Specimen: peripheral blood, collected 28 days after the second AZD1222 dose. The source is an adult who received the AZD1222 COVID-19 vaccine.

V gene TRBV6-5 combines with J gene TRBJ2-5; D is tentatively TRBD1 or TRBD2 (5 bases each). Germline lookup yields CDR1 MNHEY and CDR2 SVGAGI. The CDR3 totals 13 residues. Trimming pared 6 bases from V and 5 bases from J, leaving 13 bases between. The CDR3 coding sequence is TGTGCCAGCAGCCTGGGACCTGGCGAGACCCAGTACTTC. Residues: CASSLGPGETQYF.

This clone has only a few counts. The rearrangement links TRBV28 to TRBJ2-1; the D is unclear. V lost 4 bases and J 6 bases, leaving 13 bases between the germline ends. This CDR3 spans 14 amino acids. Germline CDR1 and CDR2: MDHEN and SYDVKM. CDR3: CASSSRKGRNEQFF. In DNA form, the CDR3 reads TGTGCCAGCAGTTCCCGAAAGGGCCGCAATGAGCAGTTCTTC.

The chain has TRBV7-9 and TRBJ2-1, with 10 positions matching TRBD1. Germline trimming cut 5 bases from V and 7 bases from J; bases unmatched to any gene: 11. Germline values: CDR1 SEHNR, CDR2 FQNEAQ (reference sequence). This CDR3 comprises 16 residues. CDR3 in amino acids: CASSPAGDRGNNEQFF. The CDR3 nucleotides read TGTGCCAGCAGCCCGGCCGGGGACAGGGGAAATAATGAGCAGTTCTTC.

The gene calls are TRBV18 and TRBJ1-3, with 7 bases aligning to TRBD1. Germline assignment: CDR1 KGHSH and CDR2 LQKENI. This CDR3 comprises 17 residues. Trimming at V came to 3 bases and at J to 0 bases, leaving 8 bases not matched to a gene. The CDR3 spells CASSPQGQWPSGNTIYF. The CDR3 DNA is TGTGCCAGCTCACCTCAGGGACAGTGGCCCTCTGGAAACACCATATATTTT.

V is TRBV2 and J is TRBJ1-4; tentative D call: TRBD1 (6 bases). The CDR3 extends over 13 amino acids. The germline V and J ends were trimmed by 6 bases and 8 bases, with 13 bases remaining between them. Germline CDR1 is SNHLY and CDR2 is FYNNEI. CDR3: CASRTGIYEKLFF. In DNA, the CDR3 is TGTGCCAGCAGAACAGGGATATACGAAAAACTGTTTTTT.

The chain joins TRBV7-9 to TRBJ2-5; 9 bases match TRBD1. The CDR3 spans 16 residues. Germline loops: CDR1 SEHNR, CDR2 FQNEAQ (reference sequence). The V segment lost 8 bases and the J segment 0 bases; nucleotides outside the gene matches: 10. This CDR3 is CASEGQGRGYQETQYF. For the CDR3, the DNA is TGTGCCAGCGAGGGACAGGGACGAGGGTACCAAGAGACCCAGTACTTC.

V is TRBV6-5 and J is TRBJ1-1, with 7 bases fitting TRBD1. Germline trimming cut 6 bases from V and 4 bases from J; bases unmatched to any gene: 8. The CDR3 spans 14 residues. Germline V CDR1 and CDR2: MNHEY, SVGAGI. The CDR3 here is CASRAGGRVTEAFF. CDR3 DNA: TGTGCCAGCAGAGCAGGGGGGAGGGTCACTGAAGCTTTCTTT.

The genes are TRBV2 and TRBJ1-6, with D possibly TRBD1 on 6 matching bases. V lost 5 bases to trimming and J lost 3 bases, with 11 bases between them. Germline lookup yields CDR1 SNHLY and CDR2 FYNNEI. The CDR3 covers 15 residues. For the CDR3, the DNA is TGTGCCAGCAGTCAAGGGGGGATCTATAATTCACCCCTCCACTTT. Translating gives CASSQGGIYNSPLHF.

The chain is built from TRBV5-1 and TRBJ2-3, with D unclear. The length of the CDR3 is 14 residues. Germline loops: CDR1 SGHRS, CDR2 YFSETQ. V was trimmed by 0 bases and J by 0 bases, leaving 5 bases between them. The CDR3 region has the DNA TGCGCCAGCAGCTTGGATGCTAGCACAGATACGCAGTATTTT. Its translation: CASSLDASTDTQYF.

The chain combines TRBV6-5 with TRBJ2-7; perhaps TRBD1 as D (7 bases). The CDR3 runs 15 residues. With 6 bases removed from V and 5 bases from J, the gap between germline ends came to 20 bases. Germline CDR1 MNHEY, CDR2 SVGAGI. The CDR3 here is CASSPRQGRTNEQYV. DNA for the CDR3: TGTGCCAGCAGCCCAAGACAGGGTAGGACTAACGAGCAGTACGTC.

The chain recombines TRBV6-2 or TRBV6-3 with TRBJ1-5, with no clear D. The V gene's germline CDR1 is MNHEY and CDR2 SVGEGT. Trimming left V 6 bases short and J 1 base short, with 10 bases between. The CDR3 spans 14 residues. CDR3 protein: CASSRDMSNQPQHF. CDR3 DNA sequence: TGTGCCAGCAGCCGCGATATGAGCAATCAGCCCCAGCATTTT.

The chain uses TRBV7-3 and TRBJ2-2, with 9 bases that match TRBD2. The CDR3 spans 15 residues. Germline trimming cut 6 bases from V and 0 bases from J; bases unmatched to any gene: 2. CDR1 and CDR2 from the germline V gene are SGHTA and FQGTGA. The CDR3: CASSSGGSNTGELFF. The CDR3 DNA sequence: TGTGCCAGCAGTAGCGGGGGCTCGAACACCGGGGAGCTGTTTTTT.

This clone was counted a few times. This rearrangement joins TRBV4-3 to TRBJ1-3; D call uncertain. CDR1 is LGHNA and CDR2 is YSLEER in the germline V gene. V gave up 0 bases and J gave up 0 bases, with 6 bases separating them. This CDR3 is 15 amino acids long. The CDR3 region is CASSQDPNSGNTIYF. CDR3 nucleotides: TGCGCCAGCAGCCAAGATCCCAACTCTGGAAACACCATATATTTT.

The rearrangement links TRBV2 to TRBJ2-2; possible D gene TRBD2, 5 bases. Germline CDR1 reads SNHLY; CDR2 reads FYNNEI. The CDR3 covers 13 residues. The germline V and J ends were trimmed by 4 bases and 5 bases, with 8 bases remaining between them. This CDR3 reads CASSVVATGELFF. CDR3 coding DNA: TGTGCCAGCAGTGTCGTAGCGACCGGGGAGCTGTTTTTT. The whole variable domain, remainder taken from reference TRBV2 and TRBJ2-2, is EPEVTQTPSHQVTQMGQEVILRCVPISNHLYFYWYRQILGQKVEFLVSFYNNEISEKSEIFDDQFSVERPDGSNFTLKIRSTKLEDSAMYFCASSVVATGELFFGEGSRLTVL.

The CDR3 protein is CASSEDPGGRWTDTQYF. The CDR3 DNA reads TGTGCCAGCAGTGAAGACCCCGGGGGGCGGTGGACAGATACGCAGTATTTT. V gene TRBV6-1 combines with J gene TRBJ2-3; tentative D call: TRBD2 (7 bases). The V end lost 1 base, the J end lost 3 bases, and 17 bases lay between the germline ends. CDR1 is MNHNS, CDR2 SASEGT, per germline. The CDR3 covers 17 residues.

The chain has TRBV6-2 or TRBV6-3 and TRBJ2-1, with TRBD2 matching over 8 bases. The trim removed 2 bases at V and 9 bases at J, leaving 9 bases unmatched. The CDR3 consists of 15 residues. The germline V gene encodes CDR1 MNHEY and CDR2 SVGEGT. The CDR3 coding sequence is TGTGCCAGCAGTTACAAGGCTAGCGGGTTCGGTGAGCAGTTCTTC. Translated, it gives CASSYKASGFGEQFF.

The chain has TRBV12-3 or TRBV12-4 and TRBJ2-1; D is undetermined. V was trimmed by 5 bases and J by 6 bases, leaving 11 bases between them. The CDR3 is 13 residues long. As DNA, the CDR3 is TGTGCCAGCAGTCTCAACGACCCCAATGAGCAGTTCTTC. This translates into CASSLNDPNEQFF.

The CDR3 sequence: CASTLDITSNQPQHF. DNA for the CDR3: TGTGCCAGCACCCTCGACATAACTAGCAATCAGCCCCAGCATTTT. The rearrangement uses TRBV6-5 and TRBJ1-5; D unresolved. The CDR3 runs 15 residues. V was trimmed by 7 bases and J by 0 bases, leaving 13 bases between them. From germline, CDR1 is MNHEY and CDR2 SVGAGI.

This rearrangement joins TRBV5-4 to TRBJ2-2, with D maybe TRBD1 (6 bases). The CDR3 is made up of 15 amino acids. The germline V gene encodes CDR1 SGHNT and CDR2 YYREEE (reference sequence). V was trimmed by 4 bases and J by 1 base, leaving 11 bases between them. CDR3 sequence: CASSPDSLNTGELFF. In nucleotides, the CDR3 is TGTGCCAGCAGCCCGGACAGCCTGAACACCGGGGAGCTGTTTTTT.

This chain connects TRBV27 to TRBJ1-2, with D unclear. Germline V gene lookup returns CDR1 MNHEY and CDR2 SMNVEV (reference sequence). The CDR3 contains 13 residues. The V end was cut by 3 bases, the J end by 4 bases, with 9 bases between. This chain's CDR3 is CASSFRNTYGYTF. DNA of the CDR3: TGTGCCAGCAGTTTTCGGAATACCTATGGCTACACCTTC.

This chain uses TRBV9 with TRBJ1-1; no clear D. Trimming pared 3 bases from V and 4 bases from J, leaving 13 bases between. Germline loops: CDR1 SGDLS, CDR2 YYNGEE. The CDR3 consists of 14 residues. CDR3 loop: CASSGMRRGTEAFF. Here the CDR3 DNA reads TGTGCCAGCAGCGGGATGCGTCGGGGCACTGAAGCTTTCTTT.

This clone appeared a single time. The genes are TRBV5-1 and TRBJ2-7; TRBD2 matches 12 bases. This CDR3 contains 17 residues. Germline CDR1 reads SGHRS; CDR2 reads YFSETQ. The J segment lost 0 bases and the V segment lost 0 bases, leaving 4 bases of the junction unmatched. DNA for the CDR3: TGCGCCAGCAGCTTGGCCCCTAGCGGGAGGGTCTCCTACGAGCAGTACGTC. Translation: CASSLAPSGRVSYEQYV.

The V call is TRBV7-9, the J call TRBJ2-7; D might be TRBD1 (6 bases). The germline V gene encodes CDR1 SEHNR and CDR2 FQNEAQ (reference sequence). V was shortened by 1 base and J by 5 bases, with 12 bases between the two germline ends. The CDR3 spans 14 residues. CDR3 DNA sequence: TGTGCCAGCAGCTTAGACCAGGGGCACCACGAGCAGTACGTC. This sequence encodes CASSLDQGHHEQYV.

The chain joins TRBV2 to TRBJ1-2; 7 positions match TRBD1. The length of the CDR3 is 13 residues. V lost 7 bases and J lost 4; bases outside the gene matches: 6. The germline V gene has CDR1 SNHLY and CDR2 FYNNEI. The CDR3, as DNA: TGTGCCAGCACAGGACAGGTCTCCTATGGCTACACCTTC. Its protein is CASTGQVSYGYTF.

V usage is TRBV10-3 and J usage is TRBJ1-3, with D possibly matching TRBD1 (6 bases). Germline V gene sequence: CDR1 ENHRY, CDR2 SYGVKD. Trimming left V 11 bases short and J 0 bases short, with 17 bases between. The CDR3 sequence is 15 residues long. CDR3 loop: CASKDSALSGNTIYF. CDR3 in DNA: TGTGCCTCTAAGGACAGCGCGCTCTCTGGAAACACCATATATTTT.

The V and J genes are TRBV28 and TRBJ2-3; 12 positions agree with TRBD2. V lost 5 bases and J lost 5; bases outside the gene matches: 8. The CDR3 spans 16 residues. Germline V lookup: CDR1 MDHEN, CDR2 SYDVKM. CDR3 sequence reads: CASSQPMGLAGDTQYF. Here the CDR3 DNA reads TGTGCCAGCAGTCAGCCGATGGGACTAGCGGGAGATACGCAGTATTTT.

The DNA for the CDR3 is TGCGCCAGCAGCCCCTGGGAAGGGTCGGACACTGAAGCTTTCTTT. Translating gives CASSPWEGSDTEAFF. The V call is TRBV5-1, the J call TRBJ1-1; the D is unclear. CDR1 is SGHRS and CDR2 is YFSETQ in the germline V gene. The CDR3 is 15 residues long. V was cut by 4 bases and J by 3 bases, with 16 bases left in between.

A remark on this clone: Other DNA sequences of this sample code for an identical CDR3. V is TRBV7-9 and J is TRBJ2-1; 11 bases are a match to TRBD2. The V segment lost 1 base and the J segment 4 bases; nucleotides outside the gene matches: 0. Germline assignment: CDR1 SEHNR and CDR2 FQNEAQ (reference sequence). The CDR3 loop spans 15 amino acids. CDR3 protein: CASSLVAGGYNEQFF. The CDR3 DNA follows: TGTGCCAGCAGCTTAGTAGCGGGAGGGTACAATGAGCAGTTCTTC.

The J gene is TRBJ2-1, the V gene TRBV7-9, with 10 bases identical to TRBD2. Trimming removed 3 bases from V and 14 bases from J; junction bases left unmatched: 13. Germline loops: CDR1 SEHNR, CDR2 FQNEAQ (reference sequence). CDR3 length equals 15 residues. The CDR3 sequence is CASSFLEGPLAGEFF. CDR3 in DNA: TGTGCCAGCAGCTTCTTAGAGGGACCCCTAGCGGGGGAGTTCTTC.

This clone was detected a few times. V is TRBV12-3 or TRBV12-4 and J is TRBJ1-5; D call uncertain. Trimming shortened V by 0 bases and J by 6 bases, and 3 bases separated the two germline ends. This CDR3 comprises 12 residues. The CDR3 reads CASSLARQPQHF. CDR3 nucleotides: TGTGCCAGCAGTTTAGCTCGTCAGCCCCAGCATTTT.

V and J are TRBV5-1 and TRBJ2-1, with D unclear. The CDR3 length is 11 residues. Between the trimmed V and J ends, which lost 6 bases and 2 bases, there was a span of 3 bases. CDR1 is SGHRS and CDR2 is YFSETQ in the germline V gene. Here the CDR3 DNA reads TGCGCCAGCACCGCCTACAATGAGCAGTTCTTC. It encodes CASTAYNEQFF.

The rearrangement links TRBV4-1 to TRBJ1-1; D unclear. The CDR3 has 15 residues. Germline assignment: CDR1 MGHRA and CDR2 YSYEKL. The V end lost 0 bases, the J end lost 0 bases, and 8 bases lay between the germline ends. The CDR3 DNA sequence: TGCGCCAGCAGCCAAGATTGGTCCATGAACACTGAAGCTTTCTTT. As protein: CASSQDWSMNTEAFF.